This T cell receptor (beta chain) was retrieved from a study of neoadjuvant nivolumab and ipilimumab in lung cancer. Study information: Patients got nivolumab 3 mg/kg on days 1, 15 and 29; combination added ipilimumab 1 mg/kg day 1. Study findings and constraints: Resected-tumor TCR richness correlated positively with pretherapy blood richness. From pretherapy to surgery, tumor richness and clonality rose with dual therapy.

On this clone: The antigen is unknown.

Sequenced by immunoSEQ multiplex PCR; TCRdb stores in-frame clones only, minus some. In the table there are about 26,000 clones, around 80% of which are singletons. V lost 8 bases and J lost 2; bases outside the gene matches: 8. Germline lookup yields CDR1 MDHEN and CDR2 SYDVKM. This CDR3 comprises 17 residues. The TCR comes from an adult with non-small cell lung cancer. The material was peripheral blood, obtained before neoadjuvant nivolumab, alone or with ipilimumab. V is TRBV28 and J is TRBJ2-6, with 11 positions matching TRBD1. The CDR3 spells CASGDRGTVPGANVLTF. In nucleotides, the CDR3 is TGTGCCAGCGGGGACAGGGGGACCGTTCCTGGGGCCAACGTCCTGACTTTC.